The sequence of this T cell receptor (beta chain) was determined in a study of cytomegalovirus exposure and HLA in healthy donors. Study findings and constraints: Researchers counted 164 TCR beta chains as cytomegalovirus-associated. TCR beta sequences reportedly predicted the HLA-A and HLA-B alleles of most subjects accurately.

Note on this clone: Antigen unknown.

The PCR used 60 Vbeta and 13 Jbeta primers. Profiled with immunoSEQ multiplex PCR; TCRdb holds only in-frame clones, not every one. This repertoire shows about 140,000 clones, 60% to 80% found once; its top ten account for under 2%. At sampling all donors were nominally healthy, likely with unrecorded immune exposures. This sequence was found in a female donor in good health and CMV-seronegative. Source material: PBMCs.

CDR3 DNA: TGTGCCAGCAGCTTAGATGGGGCGGGAAGCAGCACAGATACGCAGTATTTT. Protein sequence: CASSLDGAGSSTDTQYF. The V call is TRBV11-3, the J call TRBJ2-3; perhaps TRBD2 as D (6 bases). Looked up from germline, CDR1 is SGHNT and CDR2 is YENEEA. Trimming cost V 0 bases and J 0 bases, with 13 bases left between them. The CDR3 contains 17 residues.